The 24 T cell receptor beta chains given below trace back to one sample, sequenced in a study of metastatic and nonmetastatic thyroid tumors. Thyroid surgery had not been preceded by any treatment in any patient. TCRdb used MiXCR to call clones anew from the PCR reads. The sample has about 12,000 clones, about 21% seen once. What was sequenced was adjacent normal tissue. These receptors all come from a female donor with papillary thyroid cancer or a benign thyroid nodule (not recorded which). Some clones in this sample may be carry-over from other donors' samples.

This clone was observed a handful of times. The V call is TRBV6-1, the J call TRBJ2-2, with D unclear. There are 14 residues in the CDR3. Germline assignment: CDR1 MNHNS and CDR2 SASEGT. V was clipped by 3 bases and J by 5 bases, with 10 bases between them. The CDR3 protein is CASSDRINTGELFF. CDR3 sequence (DNA): TGTGCCAGCAGTGATAGGATCAATACCGGGGAGCTGTTTTTT.

The chain employs TRBV12-3 or TRBV12-4 and TRBJ2-1, with TRBD1 as a possible D gene (6 bases). This CDR3 is 19 amino acids long. V lost 2 bases and J lost 5, with 25 bases in between. CDR3 region: CASSLSSLTGQSLHNEQFF. CDR3 DNA: TGTGCCAGCAGTTTAAGTAGTTTAACCGGACAGTCCCTTCACAATGAGCAGTTCTTC.

This clone was seen a few times. DNA of the CDR3: TGTGCCAGTACGACGTTTAGTGGGTATCTGTTTTTT. Amino acid sequence: CASTTFSGYLFF. This chain connects TRBV19 to TRBJ2-2; unclear D gene. The germline CDR1 and CDR2 sequences are LNHDA and SQIVND (reference sequence). V lost 7 bases and J 14 bases, leaving 17 bases between the germline ends. The CDR3 covers 12 residues.

In its sample, this clone is medium-sized (0.01 to 0.1%). V gene TRBV5-1 combines with J gene TRBJ2-2; either TRBD1 or TRBD2 may supply D (5 bases each). CDR3 length: 15 residues. Trimming removed 0 bases from V and 3 bases from J, with 9 bases in between. From germline, CDR1 is SGHRS and CDR2 YFSETQ. DNA of the CDR3: TGCGCCAGCAGCTTGGCCTCGGGGCACACCGGGGAGCTGTTTTTT. Encoded protein: CASSLASGHTGELFF.

J is TRBJ1-1 and V is TRBV19; D is undetermined. The CDR3 runs 15 residues. CDR1 and CDR2 (germline): LNHDA, SQIVND (reference sequence). Trimming cost V 2 bases and J 0 bases, with 10 bases left between them. Here the CDR3 DNA reads TGTGCCAGTAGTATATTCCCAGGAGTGAACACTGAAGCTTTCTTT. Translation: CASSIFPGVNTEAFF.

This clone was seen at least ten times. This sequence joins TRBV7-9 and TRBJ1-2; D gene unclear. The length of the CDR3 is 14 residues. V lost 5 bases and J lost 0, with 10 bases in between. Germline V gene lookup returns CDR1 SEHNR and CDR2 FQNEAQ (reference sequence). The CDR3 protein is CASSRSGANYGYTF. The DNA for the CDR3 is TGTGCCAGCAGCCGCAGCGGGGCTAACTATGGCTACACCTTC.

This clone appeared a few times. The chain carries TRBV6-2 or TRBV6-3 and TRBJ2-2, with D unresolved. Per germline, CDR1 MNHEY and CDR2 SVGEGT. V gave up 5 bases and J gave up 1 base, with 11 bases separating them. This CDR3 has 15 amino acids. The CDR3 loop reads CASSLHSRNTGELFF. CDR3 in DNA: TGTGCCAGCAGTCTCCATAGCCGGAACACCGGGGAGCTGTTTTTT.

This clone has at least ten counts. This chain joins TRBV7-2 and TRBJ1-4, with a tentative D call TRBD1 (6 bases). The CDR3 consists of 14 residues. The germline CDR1 and CDR2 sequences are SGHTA and FQGNSA. Trimming left V 5 bases short and J 7 bases short, with 14 bases between. CDR3 bases: TGTGCCAGCAGCCCGACAGGCCATGGTGAAAAACTGTTTTTT. Amino acids: CASSPTGHGEKLFF.

The rearrangement uses TRBV19 and TRBJ1-2, with TRBD1 identical over 8 bases. The germline CDR1 and CDR2 sequences are LNHDA and SQIVND (reference sequence). The CDR3 length is 16 residues. V was pared by 3 bases and J by 7 bases, with 13 bases of the junction left unmatched. The CDR3 DNA sequence: TGTGCCAGTAGTATCTCGTCCGTGGGCAGGGGGCTTGGCTACACCTTC. It codes for CASSISSVGRGLGYTF.

At least ten counts were recorded for this clone. This sample also contains other DNA sequences that code for the same CDR3. The gene calls are TRBV5-1 and TRBJ2-5, with a possible D match to TRBD2 (6 bases). The CDR3 covers 12 residues. CDR1 SGHRS and CDR2 YFSETQ come from the germline V gene. V was cut by 4 bases and J by 5 bases, with 9 bases left in between. CDR3 sequence (DNA): TGCGCCAGCAGCCCGGGGAGGGAGACCCAGTACTTC. It yields the protein CASSPGRETQYF.

V gene TRBV6-2 or TRBV6-3 combines with J gene TRBJ1-1, with TRBD1 identical over 8 bases. The trim removed 4 bases at V and 0 bases at J, leaving 4 bases unmatched. Germline values: CDR1 MNHEY, CDR2 SVGEGT. CDR3 length: 15 residues. This chain's CDR3 is CASSSWTGLNTEAFF. CDR3 nucleotides: TGTGCCAGCAGTTCCTGGACAGGGTTGAACACTGAAGCTTTCTTT.

The chain joins TRBV7-3 to TRBJ2-5; 7 nucleotides align to TRBD1. V was clipped by 6 bases and J by 1 base; unmatched bases: 5. This CDR3 is built from 14 residues. Per the germline V gene, CDR1 is SGHTA and CDR2 is FQGTGA. The CDR3 loop reads CASSSTGPQETQYF. CDR3 sequence (DNA): TGTGCCAGCAGTTCGACAGGGCCCCAAGAGACCCAGTACTTC.

This clone came up many times. This may be a read error: a much more frequent sequence differs by one nucleotide. The V gene is TRBV11-2, the J gene TRBJ2-2; D might be TRBD2 (6 bases). The CDR3 runs 14 residues. In germline, CDR1 is SGHAT, CDR2 FQNNGV. CDR3 DNA sequence: TGTGCCTGCAGAAGAAGGAGGGCGGACGGGGAGCTGTTTTTT. It specifies CACRRRRADGELFF.

This clone was observed once. The DNA of the CDR3 is TGTGCCAGCAGCGTAGGGAGCAGCTCCTATAATTCACCCCTCCACTTT. Residues: CASSVGSSSYNSPLHF. This chain connects TRBV9 to TRBJ1-6; D gene uncertain. There are 16 residues in the CDR3. Germline V CDR1 and CDR2: SGDLS, YYNGEE. Trimming took off 0 bases at V and 0 bases at J, with 7 bases between the two ends.

This clone was counted only a few times. This could be a read error, since a much larger clone is one nucleotide away. The V gene is TRBV7-2, the J gene TRBJ2-3; TRBD2 might be the D (5 bases). V lost 5 bases to trimming and J lost 13 bases, with 7 bases between them. Germline V gene lookup returns CDR1 SGHTA and CDR2 FQGNSA. There are 9 residues in the CDR3. The CDR3 DNA is TGTGCCAGCAGCACCGGGGAGTATTTT. Encoded protein: CASSTGEYF.

By frequency in the sample, this clone is medium-sized. The CDR3 nucleotides are TGTGCCAGCAGCCCGATGCCTAGGGGAGCTTTCTTT. Translating gives CASSPMPRGAFF. The J gene is TRBJ1-1, the V gene TRBV28, with D possibly TRBD1 on 5 matching bases. Trimming pared 6 bases from V and 10 bases from J, leaving 15 bases between. The CDR3 has 12 amino acids. CDR1 MDHEN and CDR2 SYDVKM come from the germline V gene.

Comments on this clone: Mismatch with germline at one junction end may stem from a read error. V is TRBV7-2 and J is TRBJ2-1; possible D gene TRBD1, 6 bases. The CDR3 contains 15 residues. Germline V gene lookup returns CDR1 SGHTA and CDR2 FQGNSA. CDR3 amino acids: CACSYTGSSYNEQFF. The CDR3 nucleotides are TGTGCCTGCAGCTATACAGGGAGCTCCTACAATGAGCAGTTCTTC.

This clone was counted once. CDR3 nucleotide sequence: TGTGCCAGCAGTGTAGACAGTTCCTGGACTAATGAAAAACTGTTTTTT. It encodes CASSVDSSWTNEKLFF. The J gene is TRBJ1-4, the V gene TRBV2, with a possible D match to TRBD1 (5 bases). The ends were cut back, 4 bases at V and 2 bases at J, with 14 bases in the middle. This CDR3 comprises 16 residues. Germline values: CDR1 SNHLY, CDR2 FYNNEI.

By sample fraction, this clone is medium-sized (0.01 to 0.1%). The rearrangement links TRBV28 to TRBJ1-1, with a possible D match to TRBD1 (6 bases). The CDR3 length is 13 residues. Germline CDR1 is MDHEN and CDR2 is SYDVKM. The ends were cut back, 1 base at V and 7 bases at J, with 10 bases in the middle. CDR3 region: CASSLSGAVEAFF. The CDR3 bases are TGTGCCAGCAGTTTATCAGGGGCGGTTGAAGCTTTCTTT.

The genes are TRBV9 and TRBJ2-5; 12 bases line up with TRBD2. Germline CDR1 SGDLS, CDR2 YYNGEE. V dropped 0 bases and J dropped 4; count of bases not matched to a gene: 10. The CDR3 runs to 18 residues. This CDR3 reads CASSVGGLAGWAGETQYF. CDR3 coding DNA: TGTGCCAGCAGCGTAGGAGGACTAGCGGGGTGGGCGGGAGAGACCCAGTACTTC.

This clone was counted ten times or more. Distinct nucleotide sequences in the sample also encode this CDR3. V and J are TRBV7-8 and TRBJ2-2; D is unclear. The CDR3 sequence is 16 residues long. Trimming left V 1 base short and J 5 bases short, with 14 bases between. The germline V gene encodes CDR1 SGHVS and CDR2 FQNEAQ. This chain's CDR3 is CASSLEGQRRTGELFF. CDR3 sequence (DNA): TGTGCCAGCAGCTTAGAGGGCCAGAGAAGAACCGGGGAGCTGTTTTTT.

This clone was counted between two and nine times. V and J are TRBV6-1 and TRBJ1-1; unclear D gene. CDR3 length: 13 amino acids. Germline CDR1 is MNHNS and CDR2 is SASEGT. The germline V and J ends were trimmed by 7 bases and 0 bases, with 9 bases remaining between them. CDR3: CASIFSLNTEAFF. CDR3 coding DNA: TGTGCCAGCATCTTCAGCCTGAACACTGAAGCTTTCTTT.

In this sample, this clone turned up a few times. V usage is TRBV14 and J usage is TRBJ2-1, with 9 bases fitting TRBD2. The V segment lost 0 bases and the J segment 1 base; nucleotides outside the gene matches: 22. The germline V gene has CDR1 SGHDN and CDR2 FVKESK. This CDR3 spans 23 amino acids. The CDR3 nucleotides are TGTGCCAGCAGCCAAGATCTGGCCCCTCGTCCCCAGCGGGGGGCTTCTTCCTACAATGAGCAGTTCTTC. Amino acids: CASSQDLAPRPQRGASSYNEQFF.

The chain links TRBV6-1 to TRBJ2-5, with D tentatively TRBD2 (6 bases). The germline V gene has CDR1 MNHNS and CDR2 SASEGT. The V and J ends lost 2 bases and 8 bases respectively, with 9 bases between them. CDR3 length: 12 residues. The CDR3 DNA reads TGTGCCAGCAGTGAATTGGGAGGAACCCAGTACTTC. Its protein is CASSELGGTQYF.